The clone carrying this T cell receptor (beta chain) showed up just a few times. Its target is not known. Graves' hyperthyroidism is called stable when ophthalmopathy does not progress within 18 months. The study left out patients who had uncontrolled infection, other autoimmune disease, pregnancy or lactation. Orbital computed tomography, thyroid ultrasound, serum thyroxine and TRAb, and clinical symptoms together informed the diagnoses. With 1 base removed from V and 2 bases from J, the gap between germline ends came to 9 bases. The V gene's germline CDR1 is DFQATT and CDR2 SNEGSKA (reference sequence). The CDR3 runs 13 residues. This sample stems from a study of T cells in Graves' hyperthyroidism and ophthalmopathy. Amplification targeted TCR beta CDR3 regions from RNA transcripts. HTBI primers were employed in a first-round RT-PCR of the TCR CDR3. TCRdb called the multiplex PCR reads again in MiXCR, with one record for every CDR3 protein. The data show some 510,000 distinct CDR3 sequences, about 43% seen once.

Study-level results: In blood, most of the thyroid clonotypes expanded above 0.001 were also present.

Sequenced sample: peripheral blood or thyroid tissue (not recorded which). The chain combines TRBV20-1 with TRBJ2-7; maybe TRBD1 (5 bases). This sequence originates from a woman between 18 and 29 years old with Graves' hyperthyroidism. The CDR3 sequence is CSARGRAAYEQYF. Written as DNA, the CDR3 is TGCAGTGCTAGAGGCAGGGCAGCCTACGAGCAGTACTTC.